This TCR beta chain was identified during a study of blood T cells in healthy people across ages. V lost 2 bases and J 0 bases, leaving 6 bases between the germline ends. Germline V gene sequence: CDR1 SGHDN, CDR2 FVKESK. CDR3 size: 14 residues. Alongside a J-beta primer mix, a sample-barcoded 5' primer served in a second PCR lasting roughly 6 to 11 cycles. TCRdb re-called the 5' RACE reads with MiXCR, one entry per CDR3 protein. Of around 1,500,000 distinct CDR3 sequences in the sample, around 39% were seen once. This clonotype has more than one count but fewer than ten. This TCR came from a woman under 30 in good health. What was sequenced was blood. The rearrangement links TRBV14 to TRBJ2-3; D gene uncertain. DNA of the CDR3: TGTGCCAGCAGCCAACGGCGGAGCACAGATACGCAGTATTTT. This sequence encodes CASSQRRSTDTQYF. Using reference TRBV14 and TRBJ2-3 for the parts outside the CDR3, the full variable domain is EAGVTQFPSHSVIEKGQTVTLRCDPISGHDNLYWYRRVMGKEIKFLLHFVKESKQDESGMPNNRFLAERTGGTYSTLKVQPAELEDSGVYFCASSQRRSTDTQYFGPGTRLTVL.